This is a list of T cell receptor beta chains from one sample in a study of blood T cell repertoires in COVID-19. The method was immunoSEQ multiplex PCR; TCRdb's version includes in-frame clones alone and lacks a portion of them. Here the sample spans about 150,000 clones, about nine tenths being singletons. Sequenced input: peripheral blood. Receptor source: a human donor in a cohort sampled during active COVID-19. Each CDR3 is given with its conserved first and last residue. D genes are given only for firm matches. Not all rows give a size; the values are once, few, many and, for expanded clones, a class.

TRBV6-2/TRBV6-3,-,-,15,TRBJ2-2,TGTGCCAGCAGTTATCGCGGGCAGAACACCGGGGAGCTGTTTTTT,CASSYRGQNTGELFF
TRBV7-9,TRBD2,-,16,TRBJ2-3,TGTGCCAGCAGCCAACTTAGCGGGGGGGCGGCAGATACGCAGTATTTT,CASSQLSGGAADTQYF
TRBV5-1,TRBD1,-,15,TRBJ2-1,TGCGCCAGCAGCTTGAAGATCGACAGGGATAATGAGCAGTTCTTC,CASSLKIDRDNEQFF
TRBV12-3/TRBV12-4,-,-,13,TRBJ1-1,TGTGCCAGCAGTTTATTCGCAAGTACAAGGGGTTTCTTT,CASSLFASTRGFF
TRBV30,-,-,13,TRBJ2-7,TGTGCCTGGAGTGCTGGGTCCAGGTACGAGCAGTACTTC,CAWSAGSRYEQYF
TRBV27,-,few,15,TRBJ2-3,TGTGCCAGCAGTTTCGTACATCCTAGCACAGATACGCAGTATTTT,CASSFVHPSTDTQYF
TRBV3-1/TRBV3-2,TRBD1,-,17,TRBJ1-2,TGTGCCAGCAGCCAAGGTTTTGACAGGGGGCTATGGAATGGCTACACCTTC,CASSQGFDRGLWNGYTF
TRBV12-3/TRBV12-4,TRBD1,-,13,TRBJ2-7,TGTGCCAGCACTCCGACAGGGGGTTACGAGCAGTACTTC,CASTPTGGYEQYF
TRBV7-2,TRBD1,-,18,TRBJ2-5,TGTGCCAGCAGCTTATACCCCAAACAGGGGGCTCTTAGAGAGACCCAGTACTTC,CASSLYPKQGALRETQYF
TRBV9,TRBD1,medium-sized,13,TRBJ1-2,TGTGCCAGCAGCGCTGGACAGGACTATGGCTACACCTTC,CASSAGQDYGYTF
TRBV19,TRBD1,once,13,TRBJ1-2,TGTGCCAGTACTCGGACAGGGAACTATGGCTACACCTTC,CASTRTGNYGYTF
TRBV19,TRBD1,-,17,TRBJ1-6,TGTGCCAGTAGTATAGTATATCGGACAGGCCATGGTTCACCCCTCCACTTT,CASSIVYRTGHGSPLHF
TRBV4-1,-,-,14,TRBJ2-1,TGCGCCAGCAGCCAAGATAGAGAGGTCAATGAGCAGTTCTTC,CASSQDREVNEQFF
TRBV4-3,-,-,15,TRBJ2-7,TGCGCCAGCAGCCAAGAAGTGGGACATTCCTACGAGCAGTACTTC,CASSQEVGHSYEQYF
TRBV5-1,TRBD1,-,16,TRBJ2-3,TGCGCCAGCAGCTTGGCAACAGGGGGTAGCACAGATACGCAGTATTTT,CASSLATGGSTDTQYF
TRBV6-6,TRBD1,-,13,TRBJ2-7,TGTGCCAGCACCCGGGACAGGATCTACGAGCAGTACTTC,CASTRDRIYEQYF
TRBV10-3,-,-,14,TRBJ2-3,TGTGCCATCAGTGTTGGGGGGTCTACAGATACGCAGTATTTT,CAISVGGSTDTQYF
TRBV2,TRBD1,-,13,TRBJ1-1,TGTGCCAGCAGCTCGGGACAGGGGACTGAAGCTTTCTTT,CASSSGQGTEAFF
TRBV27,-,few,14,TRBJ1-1,TGTGCCAGCAGTTTACGGGTGACGAACACTGAAGCTTTCTTT,CASSLRVTNTEAFF
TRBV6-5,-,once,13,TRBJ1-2,TGTGCCAGCACGGGACTTACTAACTATGGCTACACCTTC,CASTGLTNYGYTF
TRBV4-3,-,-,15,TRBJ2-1,TGCGCCAGCAGCCAAGATGACAGGAGGCCCCTTGAGCAGTTCTTC,CASSQDDRRPLEQFF
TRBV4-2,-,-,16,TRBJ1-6,TGTGCCAGCAGCCAAGTAAAAGGAACAGCTACCTCACCCCTCCACTTT,CASSQVKGTATSPLHF
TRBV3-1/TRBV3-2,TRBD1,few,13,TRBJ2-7,TGTGCCAGCAGTCCGGACAGGGGGATCGAGCAGTACTTC,CASSPDRGIEQYF
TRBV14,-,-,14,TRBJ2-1,TGTGCCAGCAGCCAAGAGACCCCACGGGATGAGCAGTTCTTC,CASSQETPRDEQFF
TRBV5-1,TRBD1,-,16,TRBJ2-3,TGCGCCAGCAGCTTGGCCGCAGGGGGCCTAACAGATACGCAGTATTTT,CASSLAAGGLTDTQYF
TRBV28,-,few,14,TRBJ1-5,TGTGCCAGCAGCTTAAACGGGAGAAATCAGCCCCAGCATTTT,CASSLNGRNQPQHF
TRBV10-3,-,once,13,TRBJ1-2,TGTGCCATCAGGGTGCAGGGGAACTATGGCTACACCTTC,CAIRVQGNYGYTF
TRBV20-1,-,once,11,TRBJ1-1,TGCAGTGCTAACAGGAACACTGAAGCTTTCTTT,CSANRNTEAFF
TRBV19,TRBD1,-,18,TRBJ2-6,TGTGCCAGTAGCCCCCTTCCCGGGACAGGGACCGGGGCCAACGTCCTGACTTTC,CASSPLPGTGTGANVLTF
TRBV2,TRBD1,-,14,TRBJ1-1,TGTGCCAGCAGGACAGGGGGAGAATGGACTGAAGCTTTCTTT,CASRTGGEWTEAFF
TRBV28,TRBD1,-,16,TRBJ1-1,TGTGCCAGCAGTTTAGCGGGACAGGGGGCAAGGGCTGAAGCTTTCTTT,CASSLAGQGARAEAFF
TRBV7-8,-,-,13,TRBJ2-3,TGTGCCAGCATTTTAGGGGGTGCAGATACGCAGTATTTT,CASILGGADTQYF
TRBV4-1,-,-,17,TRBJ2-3,TGCGCCAGCAGCCAAGGGTTTCAGGGGTCGAGCACAGATACGCAGTATTTT,CASSQGFQGSSTDTQYF
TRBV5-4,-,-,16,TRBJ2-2,TGTGCCAGCAGCTTGGTTCGAGCGTCGAACACCGGGGAGCTGTTTTTT,CASSLVRASNTGELFF
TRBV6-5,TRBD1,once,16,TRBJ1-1,TGTGCCAGCAGTTTAACACAGGGGCTCGTGAACACTGAAGCTTTCTTT,CASSLTQGLVNTEAFF
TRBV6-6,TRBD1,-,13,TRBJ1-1,TGTGCCGTCGGACAGGGGGTGCTGGCTGAAGCTTTCTTT,CAVGQGVLAEAFF
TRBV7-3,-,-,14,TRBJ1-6,TGTGCCAGCAGTGGCGGGGGCTTGAATTCACCCCTCCACTTT,CASSGGGLNSPLHF
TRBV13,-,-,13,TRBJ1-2,TGTGCCAGCAGCTTACTGGGGGGCTATGGCTACACCTTC,CASSLLGGYGYTF
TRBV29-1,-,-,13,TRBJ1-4,TGCAGCGTACTACCGAGCGGTGGTGAAAAACTGTTTTTT,CSVLPSGGEKLFF
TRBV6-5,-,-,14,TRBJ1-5,TGTGCCAGCAGCCCGGTCGGGGTCTATCAGCCCCAGCATTTT,CASSPVGVYQPQHF
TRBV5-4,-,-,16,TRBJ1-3,TGTGCCAGCAGCCGCGGGCCCAGGAGCTCTGGAAACACCATATATTTT,CASSRGPRSSGNTIYF
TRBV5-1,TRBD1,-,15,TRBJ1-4,TGCGCCAGCAGCCAAGGACAGGGGGCTAATGAAAAACTGTTTTTT,CASSQGQGANEKLFF
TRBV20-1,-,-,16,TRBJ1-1,TGCAGTGCTAGTCTAGGGGGGGGGAGATTGAACACTGAAGCTTTCTTT,CSASLGGGRLNTEAFF
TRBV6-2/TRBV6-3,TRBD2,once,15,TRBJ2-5,TGTGCCAGCAGTCGATCCGGGACTAGATTTGAGACCCAGTACTTC,CASSRSGTRFETQYF
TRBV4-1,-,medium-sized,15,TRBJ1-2,TGCGCCAGCAGCCAAGATAGACAGAAAAACTATGGCTACACCTTC,CASSQDRQKNYGYTF
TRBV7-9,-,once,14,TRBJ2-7,TGTGCCAGCAGCTCAGCGGGACATCTAAGCGAGCAGTACTTC,CASSSAGHLSEQYF
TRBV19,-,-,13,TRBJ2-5,TGTGCCAGTAGTACTAGTAGAGAAGAAACCCAGTACTTC,CASSTSREETQYF
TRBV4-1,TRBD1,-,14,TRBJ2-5,TGCGCCAGCAGCCAGGACAGGGGGCGGGAGACCCAGTACTTC,CASSQDRGRETQYF
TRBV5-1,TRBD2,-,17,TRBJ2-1,TGCGCCAGCAGCTCCGCCGAGACTAGCGGGGGCTACAATGAGCAGTTCTTC,CASSSAETSGGYNEQFF
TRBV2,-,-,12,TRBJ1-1,TGTGCCAAACGGACAGAACGCACTGAAGCTTTCTTT,CAKRTERTEAFF
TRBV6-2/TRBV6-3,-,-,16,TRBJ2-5,TGTGCCAGCAGTTATGGGAAGGGGCGAGTTCAACGGACCCAGTACTTC,CASSYGKGRVQRTQYF
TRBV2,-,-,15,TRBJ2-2,TGTGCCAGCAGTTGGACATGGGGGGACACCGGGGAGCTGTTTTTT,CASSWTWGDTGELFF
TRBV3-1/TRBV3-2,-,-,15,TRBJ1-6,TGTGCCAGCAGCCCCTTCATAGAGCCCTATTCACCCCTCCACTTT,CASSPFIEPYSPLHF
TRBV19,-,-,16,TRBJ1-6,TGTGCCAGTAGTATGAGTCGCAGGATTGATAATTCACCCCTCCACTTT,CASSMSRRIDNSPLHF
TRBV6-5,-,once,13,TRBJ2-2,TGTGCCAGCAGGACAGGGAACACCGGGGAGCTGTTTTTT,CASRTGNTGELFF
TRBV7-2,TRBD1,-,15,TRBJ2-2,TGTGCCAGCACCGGACAGGGGGTGGACACCGGGGAGCTGTTTTTT,CASTGQGVDTGELFF
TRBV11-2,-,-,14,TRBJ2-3,TGTGCCAGCAGCCCAGCCGGGACATTAGATACGCAGTATTTT,CASSPAGTLDTQYF
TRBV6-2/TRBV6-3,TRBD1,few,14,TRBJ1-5,TGTGCCAGCAGCCGAGGACAGGGAAGCCAGCCCCAGCATTTT,CASSRGQGSQPQHF
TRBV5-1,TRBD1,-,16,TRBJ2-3,TGCGCCAGCAGCCCGGGACAGATGGGTAGCACAGATACGCAGTATTTT,CASSPGQMGSTDTQYF
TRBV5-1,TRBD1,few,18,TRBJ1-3,TGCGCCAGCAGCGTCGGCCCCCTGACAGGGGGCAATGGAAACACCATATATTTT,CASSVGPLTGGNGNTIYF